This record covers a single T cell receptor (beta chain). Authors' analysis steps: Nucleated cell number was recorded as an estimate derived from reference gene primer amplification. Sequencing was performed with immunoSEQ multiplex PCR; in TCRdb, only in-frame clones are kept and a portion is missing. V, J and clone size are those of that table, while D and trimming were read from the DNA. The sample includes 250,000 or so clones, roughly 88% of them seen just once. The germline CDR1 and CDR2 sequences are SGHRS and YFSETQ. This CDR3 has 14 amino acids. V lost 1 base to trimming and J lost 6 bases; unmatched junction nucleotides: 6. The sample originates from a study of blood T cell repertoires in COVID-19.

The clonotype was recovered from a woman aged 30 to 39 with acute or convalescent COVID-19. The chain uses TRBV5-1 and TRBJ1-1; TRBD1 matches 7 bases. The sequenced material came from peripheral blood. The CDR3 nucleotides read TGCGCCAGCAGCTTGAGGTCGCAGGGGGCTGAAGCTTTCTTT. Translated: CASSLRSQGAEAFF.